Shown below are 20 T cell receptor beta chains from a single sample sequenced in a study of blood T cell repertoires in COVID-19. Sequencing used immunoSEQ multiplex PCR; TCRdb keeps in-frame clones, though not all of them. Of fewer than 350,000 clones listed, approximately 87% are singletons. The sequenced sample consisted of peripheral blood. The receptor set was obtained from a woman between 25 and 40 years old with COVID-19, enrolled during active disease.

CDR3 in DNA: TGTGCCAGCAGCTTCAAACAGGGATACTTATCGTATACGCAGTATTTT. Translating gives CASSFKQGYLSYTQYF. The chain combines TRBV11-2 with TRBJ2-3, with a weak D call TRBD1 (6 bases). V lost 3 bases and J 7 bases, leaving 20 bases between the germline ends. Germline CDR1 is SGHAT and CDR2 is FQNNGV. The CDR3 spans 16 residues.

This chain uses TRBV2 with TRBJ2-3, with a tentative D call TRBD2 (5 bases). This CDR3 region has 13 residues. V was trimmed by 8 bases and J by 2 bases, leaving 11 bases between them. CDR1 and CDR2 (germline): SNHLY, FYNNEI. The CDR3, as DNA: TGTGCCAGCTCTCCGCGGGCCACAGATACGCAGTATTTT. It translates to CASSPRATDTQYF. Full variable domain (rest looked up from reference TRBV2 and TRBJ2-3): EPEVTQTPSHQVTQMGQEVILRCVPISNHLYFYWYRQILGQKVEFLVSFYNNEISEKSEIFDDQFSVERPDGSNFTLKIRSTKLEDSAMYFCASSPRATDTQYFGPGTRLTVL.

A single count supports this clone. This chain uses TRBV7-8 with TRBJ2-7; possible D gene TRBD1, 5 bases. Germline CDR1 is SGHVS and CDR2 is FQNEAQ. The CDR3 is 18 amino acids. V lost 1 base and J lost 7, with 26 bases in between. CDR3 sequence reads: CASSLDNRFEVSYGEQYF. CDR3 coding DNA: TGTGCCAGCAGCTTAGATAACAGGTTCGAAGTGTCATACGGGGAGCAGTACTTC.

In this sample, this clone turned up a few times. The chain has TRBV2 and TRBJ2-2; 7 nucleotides agree with TRBD2. Germline values: CDR1 SNHLY, CDR2 FYNNEI. The V segment lost 6 bases and the J segment 4 bases; nucleotides outside the gene matches: 8. The CDR3 length is 15 residues. The CDR3 region is CASRGLPGGTGELFF. CDR3 DNA sequence: TGTGCCAGCAGAGGACTACCGGGGGGCACCGGGGAGCTGTTTTTT. The complete variable domain, with remaining parts taken from reference TRBV2 and TRBJ2-2, reads EPEVTQTPSHQVTQMGQEVILRCVPISNHLYFYWYRQILGQKVEFLVSFYNNEISEKSEIFDDQFSVERPDGSNFTLKIRSTKLEDSAMYFCASRGLPGGTGELFFGEGSRLTVL.

This clone was seen a few times. The chain carries TRBV3-1 (or the pseudogene TRBV3-2) and TRBJ2-2, with D hard to call. Germline loops: CDR1 LGHDT, CDR2 YNNKEL (reference sequence). The CDR3 covers 15 residues. Trimming shortened V by 1 base and J by 4 bases, and 10 bases separated the two germline ends. CDR3 DNA: TGTGCCAGCAGCCAAGGAACTTTGTCCACCGGGGAGCTGTTTTTT. This translates into CASSQGTLSTGELFF.

The chain links TRBV10-3 to TRBJ1-6; 9 nucleotides line up with TRBD1. J lost 9 bases, V lost 2 bases, and 5 bases had no gene match. The CDR3 runs to 15 residues. Germline V gives CDR1 ENHRY, CDR2 SYGVKD. As DNA, the CDR3 is TGTGCCATCAGTGAGACAGGGGGCGATTTTTCACCCCTCCACTTT. Its protein product is CAISETGGDFSPLHF.

V and J are TRBV7-9 and TRBJ2-3; TRBD1 aligns across 7 bases. In germline, CDR1 is SEHNR, CDR2 FQNEAQ (reference sequence). This CDR3 has 15 amino acids. Germline trimming cut 5 bases from V and 1 base from J; bases unmatched to any gene: 6. CDR3 bases: TGTGCCAGCAGCAGGAGAGGACAGGGCACAGATACGCAGTATTTT. Residues: CASSRRGQGTDTQYF.

This rearrangement joins TRBV28 to TRBJ1-2; D not certain. V lost 9 bases to trimming and J lost 4 bases, with 21 bases between them. This CDR3 region has 15 residues. Germline lookup yields CDR1 MDHEN and CDR2 SYDVKM. CDR3 protein: CASSPPAGFFYGYTF. CDR3 nucleotide sequence: TGTGCCAGTTCCCCCCCAGCAGGCTTCTTCTATGGCTACACCTTC.

This clone has only a few counts. This chain uses TRBV15 with TRBJ1-6; no definite D call. The CDR3 is 15 amino acids. Germline assignment: CDR1 LNHNV and CDR2 YYDKDF (reference sequence). The V gene lost 7 bases and the J gene lost 0 bases, with 10 bases spanning the gap. CDR3 bases: TGTGCCACCACGCCGGGGAGCTCCTATAATTCACCCCTCCACTTT. Residues: CATTPGSSYNSPLHF. The complete variable domain, with remaining parts taken from reference TRBV15 and TRBJ1-6, reads DAMVIQNPRYQVTQFGKPVTLSCSQTLNHNVMYWYQQKSSQAPKLLFHYYDKDFNNEADTPDNFQSRRPNTSFCFLDIRSPGLGDTAMYLCATTPGSSYNSPLHFGNGTRLTVT.

This chain connects TRBV4-2 to TRBJ1-1, with TRBD1 matching 9 bases. Looked up from germline, CDR1 is LGHNA and CDR2 is YNFKEQ. J lost 1 base, V lost 4 bases, and 1 base had no gene match. The length of the CDR3 is 14 residues. DNA of the CDR3: TGTGCCAGCAGCCGGGGACAGGGGAACACTGAAGCTTTCTTT. The encoded protein is CASSRGQGNTEAFF.

The chain uses TRBV4-2 and TRBJ1-4; D remains unclear. CDR3 length: 15 amino acids. Looked up from germline, CDR1 is LGHNA and CDR2 is YNFKEQ. V was pared by 3 bases and J by 6 bases, with 14 bases between. CDR3 in amino acids: CASSHSPGLDEKLFF. The CDR3 DNA is TGTGCCAGCAGCCATTCCCCGGGGTTGGATGAAAAACTGTTTTTT.

This clone was counted a single time. The V gene is TRBV19, the J gene TRBJ1-2; maybe TRBD1 (5 bases). There are 13 residues in the CDR3. From germline, CDR1 is LNHDA and CDR2 SQIVND (reference sequence). V was pared by 7 bases and J by 4 bases, with 13 bases between. The chain's CDR3 is CASKETDSYGYTF. The CDR3 DNA is TGTGCCAGTAAAGAGACAGACAGCTATGGCTACACCTTC.

The chain links TRBV7-6 to TRBJ2-1, with 11 bases aligning to TRBD2. The junction had 5 bases not matched to a gene; V was cut back by 5 bases and J by 5 bases. CDR3 length: 15 residues. Germline CDR1 reads SGHVS; CDR2 reads FNYEAQ. The CDR3 DNA is TGTGCCAGCAGCCCTAGCGGGGGGTACCACAATGAGCAGTTCTTC. It translates to CASSPSGGYHNEQFF.

V usage is TRBV4-2 and J usage is TRBJ1-5, with D unresolved. This CDR3 contains 14 residues. The germline V and J ends were trimmed by 0 bases and 5 bases, with 8 bases remaining between them. CDR1 and CDR2 (germline): LGHNA, YNFKEQ. The CDR3 region is CASSQDRPDQPQHF. CDR3 nucleotide sequence: TGTGCCAGCAGCCAAGATCGCCCGGATCAGCCCCAGCATTTT.

The chain is built from TRBV3-1 (or the pseudogene TRBV3-2) and TRBJ1-2; D perhaps matches TRBD1 (5 bases). Looked up from germline, CDR1 is LGHDT and CDR2 is YNNKEL (reference sequence). The CDR3 extends over 14 amino acids. The V and J ends lost 1 base and 3 bases respectively, with 9 bases between them. CDR3 sequence: CASSQGGVHYGYTF. DNA of the CDR3: TGTGCCAGCAGCCAAGGGGGGGTGCACTATGGCTACACCTTC.

V usage is TRBV24-1 and J usage is TRBJ2-7; D is unresolved. V shed 4 bases and J shed 0 bases, with 6 bases lying between them. Germline assignment: CDR1 KGHDR and CDR2 SFDVKD. This CDR3 region has 13 residues. In DNA form, the CDR3 reads TGTGCCACCAGTGAGTCTAACTCCTACGAGCAGTACTTC. It encodes CATSESNSYEQYF.

V and J are TRBV5-4 and TRBJ2-5; 7 bases map to TRBD1. CDR1 and CDR2 (germline): SGHNT, YYREEE (reference sequence). The junction had 7 bases not matched to a gene; V was cut back by 3 bases and J by 2 bases. The CDR3 sequence is 15 residues long. As DNA, the CDR3 is TGTGCCAGCAGCTCGTGGGACAGACCACAAGAGACCCAGTACTTC. Translation gives CASSSWDRPQETQYF.

The chain employs TRBV4-1 and TRBJ1-4, with 7 nucleotides matching TRBD1. V was pared by 5 bases and J by 8 bases, with 8 bases of the junction left unmatched. Germline values: CDR1 MGHRA, CDR2 YSYEKL. This CDR3 is built from 14 residues. The CDR3 nucleotides read TGCGCCAGCAGCGCCGACAGGGTGAACGAAAAACTGTTTTTT. Protein sequence: CASSADRVNEKLFF.

CDR3 DNA: TGTGCCACGCGGACCAGTACCGGGACTCTCGATACGCAGTATTTT. Translating it yields CATRTSTGTLDTQYF. The chain has TRBV19 and TRBJ2-3; TRBD2 might be the D (6 bases). This CDR3 has 15 amino acids. Trimming stripped 10 bases from V and 6 bases from J, with 23 bases between. Germline CDR1 is LNHDA and CDR2 is SQIVND (reference sequence).

The rearrangement joins TRBV10-3 to TRBJ2-3; a weak D match, TRBD2 (5 bases). The CDR3 runs to 14 residues. V lost 6 bases to trimming and J lost 1 base, with 11 bases between them. In germline, CDR1 is ENHRY, CDR2 SYGVKD. For the CDR3, the DNA is TGTGCCATCAGCCCCGGGATACGCACAGATACGCAGTATTTT. Translating gives CAISPGIRTDTQYF.